The clone carrying this T cell receptor (beta chain) was seen ten or more times. Time point here: patch test 3, about 24 weeks after DPC sensitization. Specified treatment: therapeutic diphenylcyclopropenone sensitization with weekly scalp DPC. This sample was included in a study of human T cells and chemical hapten exposure. Study background: All through the approximately 24-week study, the scalp of each patient received diphenylcyclopropenone doses weekly.

TCRdb ran MiXCR on the RACE reads and lists one entry per CDR3 protein. This sample has roughly 90,000 distinct CDR3 sequences, with approximately 11% found just once. Trimming pared 4 bases from V and 12 bases from J, leaving 11 bases between. Germline V gene lookup returns CDR1 SGHDT and CDR2 YYEEEE. The CDR3 contains 12 residues. This chain links TRBV5-6 with TRBJ1-6; D is possibly TRBD1 (5 bases). The material sequenced was whole blood, taken in connection with sensitization to the hapten diphenylcyclopropenone (DPC). The sequence was obtained from a woman in her 30s with alopecia areata. Some clones in this sample may be carry-over from other donors' samples. The CDR3 here is CASSPRGGPLHF. The CDR3 DNA follows: TGTGCCAGCAGCCCTCGCGGGGGACCCCTCCACTTT.